The next 17 T cell receptor beta chains were all read from a single sample in a study of T cell repertoires in cytomegalovirus infection. TCRdb re-analysed the reads in MiXCR, keeping a single row per CDR3 protein. The table lists some 320,000 distinct CDR3 sequences, 8% to 9.5% of them singletons. The sequencing input was PBMCs. Receptors were obtained from a human donor in good health (CMV status not recorded). Some clones in this sample may be carry-over from other donors' samples.

The chain carries TRBV15 and TRBJ1-2, with TRBD1 as a possible D gene (6 bases). This CDR3 has 14 amino acids. Germline V gives CDR1 LNHNV, CDR2 YYDKDF (reference sequence). V gave up 6 bases and J gave up 3 bases, with 14 bases separating them. The CDR3 reads CATRKGGDYYGYTF. The CDR3 DNA reads TGTGCCACCAGGAAAGGGGGAGATTACTATGGCTACACCTTC.

This clonotype was picked up one time. Being one base from a much bigger clone, this may be a read error. This chain joins TRBV7-3 and TRBJ2-1; possibly TRBD2 for D (5 bases). With 3 bases removed from V and 3 bases from J, the gap between germline ends came to 6 bases. This CDR3 has 13 residues. Germline CDR1 SGHTA, CDR2 FQGTGA. CDR3 residues: CASSLDFYNEQFF. Written as DNA, the CDR3 is TGTGCCAGCAGCTTGGACTTCTACAATGAGCAGTTCTTC.

This clonotype was seen at least ten times. V and J are TRBV11-2 and TRBJ2-1, with a tentative D call TRBD1 (5 bases). Deletions cut 0 bases from V and 0 bases from J, with 12 bases between. CDR1 is SGHAT and CDR2 is FQNNGV in the germline V gene. This CDR3 spans 17 amino acids. The CDR3 sequence: CASSLDWSRASYNEQFF. The DNA for the CDR3 is TGTGCCAGCAGCTTAGATTGGTCCAGGGCCTCCTACAATGAGCAGTTCTTC.

The V call is TRBV7-9, the J call TRBJ1-2, with no clear D. The CDR3 length is 17 residues. Between the trimmed V and J ends, which lost 0 bases and 4 bases, there was a span of 18 bases. Per germline, CDR1 SEHNR and CDR2 FQNEAQ (reference sequence). Written as DNA, the CDR3 is TGTGCCAGCAGCTTAGCCCGACAAACACCGCTAGGCTATGGCTACACCTTC. Translating gives CASSLARQTPLGYGYTF.

This clonotype was recorded many times. The rearrangement uses TRBV27 and TRBJ2-6, with 15 bases that match TRBD2. The CDR3 length is 20 residues. In germline, CDR1 is MNHEY, CDR2 SMNVEV (reference sequence). V lost 5 bases, J lost 1 base, and 9 bases stayed unmatched. CDR3 sequence reads: CASSPTGTSGGLSGANVLTF. In nucleotides, the CDR3 is TGTGCCAGCAGTCCTACCGGGACTAGCGGGGGGTTGTCTGGGGCCAACGTCCTGACTTTC.

This clonotype was found many times. The V gene is TRBV6-2 or TRBV6-3, the J gene TRBJ2-7; maybe TRBD2 (6 bases). This CDR3 spans 13 amino acids. Per germline, CDR1 MNHEY and CDR2 SVGEGT. V was cut by 6 bases and J by 2 bases, with 11 bases left in between. The CDR3 spells CASRVAAAYEQYF. The CDR3 nucleotides read TGTGCCAGCAGGGTAGCGGCAGCCTACGAGCAGTACTTC.

The rearrangement uses TRBV6-5 and TRBJ2-3; D is ambiguous. V was shortened by 6 bases and J by 0 bases, with 7 bases between the two germline ends. The CDR3 consists of 13 residues. Germline V CDR1 and CDR2: MNHEY, SVGAGI. The CDR3 protein is CASRLTSTDTQYF. The CDR3 coding sequence is TGTGCCAGCAGGCTGACTAGCACAGATACGCAGTATTTT.

V and J are TRBV20-1 and TRBJ2-7; 7 bases agree with TRBD2. V was pared by 0 bases and J by 3 bases, with 8 bases of the junction left unmatched. Germline-derived CDR1 and CDR2 are DFQATT and SNEGSKA (reference sequence). This CDR3 is 15 amino acids long. The CDR3: CSAREPLGGSYEQYF. The CDR3 region has the DNA TGCAGTGCTAGAGAACCGCTGGGCGGGAGCTACGAGCAGTACTTC.

This clonotype was found many times. CDR3 nucleotides: TGTGCCACCAGTGCAGTGGGGGACCTCTACAATGAGCAGTTCTTC. The encoded protein is CATSAVGDLYNEQFF. The chain combines TRBV24-1 with TRBJ2-1, with D perhaps given as TRBD1 or TRBD2 (5 bases each). The CDR3 is 15 amino acids. Germline loops: CDR1 KGHDR, CDR2 SFDVKD. With 5 bases removed from V and 3 bases from J, the gap between germline ends came to 13 bases.

V is TRBV19 and J is TRBJ1-5; D possibly corresponds to TRBD1 (5 bases). CDR3 size: 15 residues. Between the trimmed V and J ends, which lost 5 bases and 2 bases, there was a span of 13 bases. CDR1 is LNHDA, CDR2 SQIVND, per germline (reference sequence). The CDR3 DNA reads TGTGCCAGTAGTCCCAGGGACTTGGGCAATCAGCCCCAGCATTTT. This gives the protein CASSPRDLGNQPQHF.

This clonotype was seen more than once but under ten times. The chain couples TRBV10-3 to TRBJ1-1; 8 bases align to TRBD1. This CDR3 is built from 15 residues. Per the germline V gene, CDR1 is ENHRY and CDR2 is SYGVKD. With 4 bases clipped from V and 0 bases from J, the junction kept 4 bases outside the gene matches. The DNA for the CDR3 is TGTGCCATCAGTGGTTACAGGGGGATGAACACTGAAGCTTTCTTT. The encoded protein is CAISGYRGMNTEAFF.

This clonotype showed up many times. The V and J genes are TRBV4-3 and TRBJ2-7, with 7 bases lining up with TRBD2. The CDR3 sequence is 15 residues long. Germline V gene data show CDR1 as LGHNA and CDR2 as YSLEER. V lost 3 bases and J lost 1; bases outside the gene matches: 6. CDR3 sequence: CASSQGGGESYEQYF. The CDR3 DNA sequence: TGCGCCAGCAGCCAGGGGGGGGGGGAGTCCTACGAGCAGTACTTC.

This clonotype was counted a few times. The V gene is TRBV6-5, the J gene TRBJ2-5; D ambiguous. The CDR3 consists of 13 residues. The V end was cut by 5 bases, the J end by 7 bases, with 14 bases between. Per germline, CDR1 MNHEY and CDR2 SVGAGI. The CDR3 coding sequence is TGTGCCAGCAGTGACTTTTCCTGGGGGACCCAGTACTTC. It yields the protein CASSDFSWGTQYF.

The J gene is TRBJ2-3, the V gene TRBV6-1; 9 nucleotides agree with TRBD2. The CDR3 is 16 amino acids. From germline, CDR1 is MNHNS and CDR2 SASEGT. V lost 6 bases and J lost 6; bases outside the gene matches: 13. The CDR3 DNA follows: TGTGCCAGCAGCGTTCTCCCGGGACTAGCAGGCGATACGCAGTATTTT. Translation: CASSVLPGLAGDTQYF.

In its sample, this clonotype was seen many times. The genes are TRBV7-2 and TRBJ1-6; tentative D call: TRBD1 (6 bases). The V and J ends lost 5 bases and 6 bases respectively, with 14 bases between them. CDR3 length equals 15 residues. The germline V gene has CDR1 SGHTA and CDR2 FQGNSA. The CDR3 here is CASSNRDNLNSPLHF. The CDR3 bases are TGTGCCAGCAGCAATCGGGACAACCTTAATTCACCCCTCCACTTT.

This clonotype occurred a few times. The V call is TRBV28, the J call TRBJ2-7; 8 bases agree with TRBD2. This CDR3 spans 15 amino acids. Germline CDR1 reads MDHEN; CDR2 reads SYDVKM. Germline trimming cut 7 bases from V and 3 bases from J; bases unmatched to any gene: 11. The CDR3 reads CASNEGLGYIYEQYF. The CDR3 DNA sequence: TGTGCCAGCAACGAGGGACTAGGGTATATCTACGAGCAGTACTTC.

This clonotype was detected ten times or more. V and J are TRBV14 and TRBJ1-3; a possible D gene is TRBD1 (5 bases). V gave up 1 base and J gave up 4 bases, with 14 bases separating them. This CDR3 spans 16 amino acids. Germline CDR1 and CDR2: SGHDN and FVKESK. The CDR3 sequence is CASSQGQRAWGNTIYF. The CDR3 DNA reads TGTGCCAGCAGCCAAGGACAGCGCGCTTGGGGAAACACCATATATTTT.